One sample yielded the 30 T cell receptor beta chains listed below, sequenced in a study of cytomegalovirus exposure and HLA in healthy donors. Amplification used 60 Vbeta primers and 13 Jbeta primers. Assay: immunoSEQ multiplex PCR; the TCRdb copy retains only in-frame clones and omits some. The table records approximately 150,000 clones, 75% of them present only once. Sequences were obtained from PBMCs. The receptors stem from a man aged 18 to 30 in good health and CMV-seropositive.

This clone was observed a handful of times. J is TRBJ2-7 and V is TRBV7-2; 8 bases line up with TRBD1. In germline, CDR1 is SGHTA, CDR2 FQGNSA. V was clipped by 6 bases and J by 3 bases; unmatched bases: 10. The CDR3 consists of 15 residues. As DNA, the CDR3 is TGTGCCAGCAGTCCTGAGACAGGGGCCTACTACGAGCAGTACTTC. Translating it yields CASSPETGAYYEQYF.

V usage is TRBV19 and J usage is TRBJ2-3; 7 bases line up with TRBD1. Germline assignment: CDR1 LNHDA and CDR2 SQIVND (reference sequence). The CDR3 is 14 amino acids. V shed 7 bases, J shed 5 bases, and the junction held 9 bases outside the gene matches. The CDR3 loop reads CASIETGSQDTQYF. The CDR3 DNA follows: TGTGCCAGTATTGAGACAGGGAGTCAAGATACGCAGTATTTT.

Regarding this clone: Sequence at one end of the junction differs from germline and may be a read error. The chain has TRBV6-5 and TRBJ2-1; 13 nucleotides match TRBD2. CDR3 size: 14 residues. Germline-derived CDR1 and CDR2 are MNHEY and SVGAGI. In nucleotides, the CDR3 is TGTGCCAGCAGTTACACCGGGACTAGCGGGAATGTACTCTTC. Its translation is CASSYTGTSGNVLF.

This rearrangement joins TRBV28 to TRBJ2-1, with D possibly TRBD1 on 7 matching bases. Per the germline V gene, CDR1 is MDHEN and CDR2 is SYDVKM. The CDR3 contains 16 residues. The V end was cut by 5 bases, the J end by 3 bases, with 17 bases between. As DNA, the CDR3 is TGTGCCAGCAGTCCCGACCCAGGGGGGTTCTACAATGAGCAGTTCTTC. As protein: CASSPDPGGFYNEQFF.

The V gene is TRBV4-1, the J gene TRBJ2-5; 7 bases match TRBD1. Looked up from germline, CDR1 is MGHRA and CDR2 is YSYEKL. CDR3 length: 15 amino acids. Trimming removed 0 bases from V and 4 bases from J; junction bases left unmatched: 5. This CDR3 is CASSQDAGQVETQYF. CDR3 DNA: TGCGCCAGCAGCCAAGATGCAGGACAGGTAGAGACCCAGTACTTC.

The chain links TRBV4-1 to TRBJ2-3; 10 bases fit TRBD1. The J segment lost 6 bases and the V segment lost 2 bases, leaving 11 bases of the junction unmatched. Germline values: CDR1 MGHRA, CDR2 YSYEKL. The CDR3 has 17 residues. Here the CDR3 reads CASSQLPGQGFSDTQYF. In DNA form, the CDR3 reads TGCGCCAGCAGCCAACTTCCGGGACAGGGGTTTAGCGATACGCAGTATTTT.

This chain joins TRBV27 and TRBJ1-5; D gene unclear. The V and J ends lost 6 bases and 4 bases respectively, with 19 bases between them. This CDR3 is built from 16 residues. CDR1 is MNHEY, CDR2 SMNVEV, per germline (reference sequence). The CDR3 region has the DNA TGTGCCAGCAGCCTACGACACGAATTAGGAAATCAGCCCCAGCATTTT. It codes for CASSLRHELGNQPQHF.

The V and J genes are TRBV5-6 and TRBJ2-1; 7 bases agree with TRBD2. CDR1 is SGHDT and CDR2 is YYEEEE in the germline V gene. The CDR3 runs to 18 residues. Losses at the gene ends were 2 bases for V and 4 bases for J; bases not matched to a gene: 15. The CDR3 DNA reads TGTGCCAGCAGCTTTAAATCTTTTGGAGCGGGGATATACAATGAGCAGTTCTTC. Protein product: CASSFKSFGAGIYNEQFF.

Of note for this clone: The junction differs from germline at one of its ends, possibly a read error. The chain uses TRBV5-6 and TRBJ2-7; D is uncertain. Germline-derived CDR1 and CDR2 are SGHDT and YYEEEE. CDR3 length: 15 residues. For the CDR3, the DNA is TGTCCCAGCAGCTTGGCCCCCAGCGCATCCTACGAGCAGTACTTC. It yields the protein CPSSLAPSASYEQYF. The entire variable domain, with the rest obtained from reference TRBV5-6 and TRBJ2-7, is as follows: DAGVTQSPTHLIKTRGQQVTLRCSPKSGHDTVSWYQQALGQGPQFIFQYYEEEERQRGNFPDRFSGHQFPNYSSELNVNALLLGDSALYLCPSSLAPSASYEQYFGPGTRLTVT.

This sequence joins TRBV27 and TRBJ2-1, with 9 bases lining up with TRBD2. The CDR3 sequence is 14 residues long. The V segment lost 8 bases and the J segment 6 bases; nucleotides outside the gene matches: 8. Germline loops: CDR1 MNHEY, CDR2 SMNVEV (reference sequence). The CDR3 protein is CASAGLAPTNEQFF. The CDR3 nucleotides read TGTGCCAGCGCCGGACTAGCGCCCACCAATGAGCAGTTCTTC.

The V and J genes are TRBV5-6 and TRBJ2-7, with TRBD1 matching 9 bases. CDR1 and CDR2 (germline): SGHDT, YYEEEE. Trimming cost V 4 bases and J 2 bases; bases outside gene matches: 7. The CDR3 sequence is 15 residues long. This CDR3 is CASSQDRGYPYEQYF. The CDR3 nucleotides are TGTGCCAGCAGCCAAGACAGGGGGTATCCCTACGAGCAGTACTTC.

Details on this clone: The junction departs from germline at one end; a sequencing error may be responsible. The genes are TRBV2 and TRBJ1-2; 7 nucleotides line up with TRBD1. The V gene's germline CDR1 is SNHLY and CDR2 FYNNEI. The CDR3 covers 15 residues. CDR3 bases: TGTTCCAGTCGGGACAGTCGAGGCGCTAACTATGGCTACACCTTC. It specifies CSSRDSRGANYGYTF. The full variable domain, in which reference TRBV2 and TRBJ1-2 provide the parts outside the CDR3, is EPEVTQTPSHQVTQMGQEVILRCVPISNHLYFYWYRQILGQKVEFLVSFYNNEISEKSEIFDDQFSVERPDGSNFTLKIRSTKLEDSAMYFCSSRDSRGANYGYTFGSGTRLTVV.

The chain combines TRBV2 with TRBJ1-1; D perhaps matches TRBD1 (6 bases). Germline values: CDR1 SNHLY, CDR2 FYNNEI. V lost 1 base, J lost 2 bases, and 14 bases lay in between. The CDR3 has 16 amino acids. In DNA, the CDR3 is TGTGCCAGCAGTGAAGGAGGGGGATATATTAACACTGAAGCTTTCTTT. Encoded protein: CASSEGGGYINTEAFF.

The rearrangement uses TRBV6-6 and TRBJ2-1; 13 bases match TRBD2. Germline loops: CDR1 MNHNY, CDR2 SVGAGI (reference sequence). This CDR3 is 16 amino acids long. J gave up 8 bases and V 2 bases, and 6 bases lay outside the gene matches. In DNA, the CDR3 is TGTGCCAGCAGTTACGTGACTAGCGGGAGGAGCTATGAGCAGTTCTTC. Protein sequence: CASSYVTSGRSYEQFF.

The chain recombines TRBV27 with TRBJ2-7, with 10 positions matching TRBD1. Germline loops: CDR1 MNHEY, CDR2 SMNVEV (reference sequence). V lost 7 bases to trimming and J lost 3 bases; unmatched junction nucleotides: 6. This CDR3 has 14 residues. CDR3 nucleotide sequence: TGTGCCAGCAATCCGGGGGACAGGGGCTACGAGCAGTACTTC. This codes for CASNPGDRGYEQYF.

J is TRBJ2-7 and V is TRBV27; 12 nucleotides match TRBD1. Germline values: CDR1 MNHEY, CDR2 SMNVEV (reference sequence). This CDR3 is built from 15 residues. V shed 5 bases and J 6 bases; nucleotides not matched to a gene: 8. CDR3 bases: TGTGCCAGCAGTGCAAGCGGGACAGGGGGCAGCGAGCAGTACTTC. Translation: CASSASGTGGSEQYF.

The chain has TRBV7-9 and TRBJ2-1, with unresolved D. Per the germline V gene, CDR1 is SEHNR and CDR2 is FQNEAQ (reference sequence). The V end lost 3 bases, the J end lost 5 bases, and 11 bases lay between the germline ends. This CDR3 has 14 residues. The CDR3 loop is CASSFEPTHNEQFF. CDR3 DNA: TGTGCCAGCAGCTTCGAACCGACTCACAATGAGCAGTTCTTC.

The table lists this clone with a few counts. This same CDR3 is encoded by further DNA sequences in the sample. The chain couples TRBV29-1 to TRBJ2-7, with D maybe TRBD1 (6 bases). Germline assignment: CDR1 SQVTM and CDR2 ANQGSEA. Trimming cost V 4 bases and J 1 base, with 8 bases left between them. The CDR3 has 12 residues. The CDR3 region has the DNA TGCAGCGTTGGGCAGGGGTCCTACGAGCAGTACTTC. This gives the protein CSVGQGSYEQYF.

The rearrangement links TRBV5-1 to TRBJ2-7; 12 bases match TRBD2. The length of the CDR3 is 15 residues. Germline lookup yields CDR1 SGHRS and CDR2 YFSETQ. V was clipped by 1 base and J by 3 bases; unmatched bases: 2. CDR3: CASSLSTSGGYEQYF. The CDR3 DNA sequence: TGCGCCAGCAGCTTGTCGACTAGCGGGGGCTACGAGCAGTACTTC.

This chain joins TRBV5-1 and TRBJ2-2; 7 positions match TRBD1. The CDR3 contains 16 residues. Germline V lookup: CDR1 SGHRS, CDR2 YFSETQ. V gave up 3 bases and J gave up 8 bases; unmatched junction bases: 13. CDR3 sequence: CASSYTLGTVSGELFF. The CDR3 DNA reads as TGCGCCAGCAGCTACACACTAGGGACAGTCTCGGGGGAGCTGTTTTTT.

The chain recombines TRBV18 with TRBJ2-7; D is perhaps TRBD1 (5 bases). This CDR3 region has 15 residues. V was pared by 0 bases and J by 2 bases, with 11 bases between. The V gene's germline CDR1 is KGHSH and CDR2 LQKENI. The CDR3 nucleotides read TGTGCCAGCTCACCACCTGATCGCAGGGCCTACGAGCAGTACTTC. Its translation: CASSPPDRRAYEQYF.

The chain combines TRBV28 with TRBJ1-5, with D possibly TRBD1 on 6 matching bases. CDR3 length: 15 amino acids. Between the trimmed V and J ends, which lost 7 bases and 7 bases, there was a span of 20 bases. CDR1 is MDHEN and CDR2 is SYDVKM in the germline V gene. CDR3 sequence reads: CASTPWGIRGQPQHF. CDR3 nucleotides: TGTGCCAGCACCCCGTGGGGAATCAGGGGACAGCCCCAGCATTTT.

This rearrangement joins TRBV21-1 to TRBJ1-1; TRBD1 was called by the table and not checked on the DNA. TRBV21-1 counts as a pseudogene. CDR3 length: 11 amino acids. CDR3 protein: CASSNSTEAFF. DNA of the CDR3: TGTGCCAGCAGCAACAGCACTGAAGCTTTCTTT.

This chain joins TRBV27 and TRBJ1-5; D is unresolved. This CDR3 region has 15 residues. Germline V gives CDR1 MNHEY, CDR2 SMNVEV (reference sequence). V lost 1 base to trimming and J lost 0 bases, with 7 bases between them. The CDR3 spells CASSLWYSSNQPQHF. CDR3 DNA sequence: TGTGCCAGCAGTTTATGGTACAGTAGCAATCAGCCCCAGCATTTT.

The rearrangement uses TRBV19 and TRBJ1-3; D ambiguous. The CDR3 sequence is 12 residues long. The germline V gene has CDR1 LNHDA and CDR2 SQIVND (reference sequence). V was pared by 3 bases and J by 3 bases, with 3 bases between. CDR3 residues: CASSMYGNTIYF. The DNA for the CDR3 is TGTGCCAGTAGTATGTATGGAAACACCATATATTTT.

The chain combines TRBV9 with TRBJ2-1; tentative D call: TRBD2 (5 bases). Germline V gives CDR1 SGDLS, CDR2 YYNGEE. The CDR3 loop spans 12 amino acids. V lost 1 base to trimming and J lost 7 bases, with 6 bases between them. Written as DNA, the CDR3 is TGTGCCAGCAGCGTACTAGCAAATGAGCAGTTCTTC. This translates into CASSVLANEQFF.

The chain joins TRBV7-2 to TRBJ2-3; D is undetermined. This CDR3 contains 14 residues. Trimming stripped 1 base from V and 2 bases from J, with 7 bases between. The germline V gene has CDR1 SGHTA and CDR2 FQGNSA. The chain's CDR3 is CASSLVGNTDTQYF. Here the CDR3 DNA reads TGTGCCAGCAGCTTAGTTGGCAACACAGATACGCAGTATTTT.

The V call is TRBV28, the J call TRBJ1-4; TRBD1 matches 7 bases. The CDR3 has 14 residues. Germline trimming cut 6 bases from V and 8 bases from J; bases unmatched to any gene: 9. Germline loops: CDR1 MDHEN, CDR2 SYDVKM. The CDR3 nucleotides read TGTGCCAGCAGCCTAGGGGGCGGTCGGGAAAAACTGTTTTTT. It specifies CASSLGGGREKLFF. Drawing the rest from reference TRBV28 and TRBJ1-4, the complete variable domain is DVKVTQSSRYLVKRTGEKVFLECVQDMDHENMFWYRQDPGLGLRLIYFSYDVKMKEKGDIPEGYSVSREKKERFSLILESASTNQTSMYLCASSLGGGREKLFFGSGTQLSVL.

The CDR3 DNA sequence: TGCAGCGTTGTCGCTCTACAGGGGATGAACACTGAAGCTTTCTTT. Its translation: CSVVALQGMNTEAFF. This chain joins TRBV29-1 and TRBJ1-1, with TRBD1 matching 7 bases. This CDR3 region has 15 residues. Per the germline V gene, CDR1 is SQVTM and CDR2 is ANQGSEA. V dropped 4 bases and J dropped 0; count of bases not matched to a gene: 8.

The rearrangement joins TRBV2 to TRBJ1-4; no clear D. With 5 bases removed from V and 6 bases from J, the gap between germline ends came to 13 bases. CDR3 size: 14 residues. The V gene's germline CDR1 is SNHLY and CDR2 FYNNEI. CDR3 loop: CASSRRSGDEKLFF. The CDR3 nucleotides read TGTGCCAGCAGTAGGAGGTCAGGCGATGAAAAACTGTTTTTT.